This T cell receptor (beta chain) was identified in a study of beta chain features in type 1 diabetes. Across the study: Sorted cell examination encompassed roughly 98,000,000 cells across all samples.

Study findings and constraints: VDJ junctions in type 1 diabetes patients carried more deletions and fewer insertions.

About this clone: The antigen remains unidentified.

Reverse transcribing all isolated RNA meant expressed TCRB transcripts were sequenced. Assay: immunoSEQ multiplex PCR; the TCRdb copy retains only in-frame clones and omits some. The data contain about 230,000 clones, about 9.3% of them singletons. Germline values: CDR1 SGHAT, CDR2 FQDESV (reference sequence). The CDR3 has 15 residues. The V end was cut by 5 bases, the J end by 3 bases, with 16 bases between. The rearrangement joins TRBV11-1 to TRBJ1-2; maybe TRBD1 (6 bases). This clonotype originated in a woman aged 18-29 years in good health. The sample taken for sequencing was naive CD4+ T cells from blood. CDR3 region: CASSRLQDRYYGYTF. CDR3 coding DNA: TGTGCCAGCAGCCGTCTCCAGGACAGATACTATGGCTACACCTTC. Supplemented by reference TRBV11-1 and TRBJ1-2, the full variable domain reads EAEVAQSPRYKITEKSQAVAFWCDPISGHATLYWYRQILGQGPELLVQFQDESVVDDSQLPKDRFSAERLKGVDSTLKIQPAELGDSAMYLCASSRLQDRYYGYTFGSGTRLTVV.